These 14 T cell receptor beta chains were sequenced from one sample in a study of blood T cell repertoires in COVID-19 (dated by TCRdb to about 2020). The library was produced with the immunoSEQ multiplex PCR assay. TCRdb holds this immuneACCESS table with in-frame rearrangements only. Some clones are missing; in checked studies, unresolved V genes explain under half, and the rest has no known cause. Across this sample there are about 230,000 clones, with roughly 88% seen only once. The ten largest clones capture 2% to 2.5% of the sample. Sequencing was done on a sample of PBMCs or T cells enriched from blood (not recorded which). The source of these receptors is a woman aged 40 to 55 with acute COVID-19.

The chain carries TRBV27 and TRBJ1-6; maybe TRBD1 (6 bases). The V and J ends lost 7 bases and 9 bases respectively, with 16 bases between them. The germline CDR1 and CDR2 sequences are MNHEY and SMNVEV (reference sequence). The length of the CDR3 is 14 residues. CDR3 sequence: CASKAEQGFSPLHF. The CDR3 bases are TGTGCCAGCAAGGCGGAACAGGGTTTTTCACCCCTCCACTTT.

The CDR3 bases are TGTGCCACCCGGCAGACCGGAGGGCCCTACGAGCAGTACGTC. Its protein product is CATRQTGGPYEQYV. The chain couples TRBV6-5 to TRBJ2-7; D possibly corresponds to TRBD2 (6 bases). The CDR3 consists of 14 residues. CDR1 and CDR2 from the germline V gene are MNHEY and SVGAGI. V was shortened by 10 bases and J by 2 bases, with 18 bases between the two germline ends.

The V call is TRBV14, the J call TRBJ1-2; D call uncertain. CDR3 length equals 13 residues. Trimming cost V 4 bases and J 6 bases, with 12 bases left between them. Germline assignment: CDR1 SGHDN and CDR2 FVKESK. CDR3 nucleotide sequence: TGTGCCAGCAGCCGCGTAGATTCAAATGGCTACACCTTC. Its translation: CASSRVDSNGYTF.

V gene TRBV30 combines with J gene TRBJ1-5; D is possibly TRBD1 (6 bases). V was clipped by 5 bases and J by 3 bases, with 11 bases between them. Per germline, CDR1 GTSNPN and CDR2 SVGIG (reference sequence). The CDR3 runs 13 residues. The CDR3 sequence is CAWAQGTNQPQHF. DNA of the CDR3: TGTGCCTGGGCTCAGGGGACCAATCAGCCCCAGCATTTT.

The chain has TRBV10-3 and TRBJ2-5; TRBD1 is a possible D gene (6 bases). Germline V gene sequence: CDR1 ENHRY, CDR2 SYGVKD. The CDR3 length is 12 residues. V was pared by 10 bases and J by 7 bases, with 16 bases between. The CDR3 reads CATLGQFGTQYF. CDR3 DNA: TGTGCCACCCTCGGACAGTTCGGGACCCAGTACTTC.

This clone was seen a single time. The V call is TRBV6-1, the J call TRBJ1-2; perhaps TRBD1 as D (6 bases). The ends were cut back, 2 bases at V and 6 bases at J, with 7 bases in the middle. The CDR3 length is 12 residues. Germline CDR1 MNHNS, CDR2 SASEGT. The CDR3 DNA reads as TGTGCCAGCAGTGAAACAGGGAATGGCTACACCTTC. It encodes CASSETGNGYTF.

In its sample, this clone was seen a few times. This rearrangement joins TRBV19 to TRBJ2-1; 10 nucleotides match TRBD2. The CDR3 has 16 residues. The germline V gene encodes CDR1 LNHDA and CDR2 SQIVND (reference sequence). V was clipped by 3 bases and J by 4 bases; unmatched bases: 6. This CDR3 reads CASSITASGSYNEQFF. In DNA form, the CDR3 reads TGTGCCAGTAGTATTACGGCTAGCGGGAGTTACAATGAGCAGTTCTTC.

The CDR3 coding sequence is TGTGCCAGCAGTGGAAGCGGGAGACACGAGCAGTACGTC. This sequence encodes CASSGSGRHEQYV. The rearrangement links TRBV27 to TRBJ2-7; 8 positions agree with TRBD2. V gave up 5 bases and J gave up 5 bases; unmatched junction bases: 5. Germline V gives CDR1 MNHEY, CDR2 SMNVEV (reference sequence). This CDR3 contains 13 residues.

This chain links TRBV30 with TRBJ1-2; D gene uncertain. This CDR3 contains 15 residues. The germline V gene encodes CDR1 GTSNPN and CDR2 SVGIG (reference sequence). Between the trimmed V and J ends, which lost 3 bases and 4 bases, there was a span of 18 bases. The CDR3 sequence: CAWSNGNPSVYGYTF. As DNA, the CDR3 is TGTGCCTGGAGCAACGGGAACCCTTCGGTCTATGGCTACACCTTC.

The V gene is TRBV14, the J gene TRBJ1-2; a possible D gene is TRBD1 (6 bases). CDR3 size: 13 residues. Germline CDR1 SGHDN, CDR2 FVKESK. V was cut by 1 base and J by 8 bases, with 11 bases left in between. CDR3 loop: CASSQADRSGYTF. The CDR3 DNA follows: TGTGCCAGCAGCCAAGCCGACAGGTCCGGCTACACCTTC.

J is TRBJ2-3 and V is TRBV24-1; 9 bases fit TRBD2. The CDR3 length is 15 residues. The V and J ends lost 6 bases and 1 base, in that order; junction bases with no gene match: 4. Germline loops: CDR1 KGHDR, CDR2 SFDVKD. The CDR3 reads CATSRVAGGTDTQYF. CDR3 DNA sequence: TGTGCCACCAGTCGGGTAGCGGGGGGCACAGATACGCAGTATTTT.

V is TRBV2 and J is TRBJ2-3; 9 nucleotides align to TRBD2. V was pared by 10 bases and J by 5 bases, with 7 bases of the junction left unmatched. The V gene's germline CDR1 is SNHLY and CDR2 FYNNEI. This CDR3 contains 13 residues. The CDR3 nucleotides read TGTGCCACTCATGAGCGGGAGGTAGATACGCAGTATTTT. Protein product: CATHEREVDTQYF.

This chain links TRBV30 with TRBJ2-5, with 11 positions matching TRBD1. Trimming removed 4 bases from V and 5 bases from J; junction bases left unmatched: 9. The CDR3 loop spans 15 amino acids. CDR1 and CDR2 from the germline V gene are GTSNPN and SVGIG (reference sequence). The CDR3 nucleotides are TGTGCCTGGACTGCAGGACAGGGGGCTTTGGAGACCCAGTACTTC. Protein: CAWTAGQGALETQYF.

This chain connects TRBV5-6 to TRBJ2-4, with a tentative D call TRBD2 (6 bases). Germline assignment: CDR1 SGHDT and CDR2 YYEEEE. The CDR3 totals 13 residues. V was pared by 4 bases and J by 8 bases, with 13 bases between. CDR3 DNA: TGTGCCAGCAGCCTGGCCCCGGGAGACATTCAGTACTTC. Its protein product is CASSLAPGDIQYF. The full variable domain, in which reference TRBV5-6 and TRBJ2-4 provide the parts outside the CDR3, is DAGVTQSPTHLIKTRGQQVTLRCSPKSGHDTVSWYQQALGQGPQFIFQYYEEEERQRGNFPDRFSGHQFPNYSSELNVNALLLGDSALYLCASSLAPGDIQYFGAGTRLSVL.